The 30 T cell receptor beta chains below come from one sample, sequenced in a study of shared clonotypes between healthy human individuals. Profiled with immunoSEQ multiplex PCR; TCRdb holds only in-frame clones, not every one. The sample carries around 1.9 million clones, 80% to 95% recorded once. Naive CD8 cells lacked CD45RO and underwent positive selection for CCR7, leaving out terminally differentiated effector memory CD45RA+ cells. The specimen sequenced was naive CD8+ T cells from PBMCs. These receptors all come from a man between 18 and 29 years old in good health. Some clones in this sample may be carry-over from other donors' samples.

Concerning this clone itself: Other DNA sequences in this sample translate to the same CDR3. The genes are TRBV19 and TRBJ2-7; no definite D call. The CDR3 extends over 13 amino acids. V gave up 3 bases and J gave up 6 bases, with 12 bases separating them. Germline CDR1 is LNHDA and CDR2 is SQIVND (reference sequence). The CDR3 sequence: CASSILVSGEQYF. CDR3 DNA: TGTGCCAGTAGTATCCTTGTATCGGGCGAGCAGTACTTC.

Only one count was recorded for this clone. Distinct nucleotide sequences in the sample also encode this CDR3. The gene calls are TRBV27 and TRBJ2-7; TRBD1 agrees at 8 bases. This CDR3 comprises 13 residues. Germline CDR1 MNHEY, CDR2 SMNVEV (reference sequence). V gave up 6 bases and J gave up 2 bases; unmatched junction bases: 3. CDR3 sequence reads: CASSPDRAYEQYF. As DNA, the CDR3 is TGTGCCAGCAGCCCGGACAGGGCCTACGAGCAGTACTTC.

V usage is TRBV9 and J usage is TRBJ2-4; 7 bases align to TRBD1. This CDR3 has 16 amino acids. Germline V gene sequence: CDR1 SGDLS, CDR2 YYNGEE. The ends lost 0 bases at V and 1 base at J; junction bases unmatched: 4. The DNA of the CDR3 is TGTGCCAGCAGCGTAGAAGGACAGGCCGCCAAAAACATTCAGTACTTC. It encodes CASSVEGQAAKNIQYF.

The chain combines TRBV5-4 with TRBJ2-7, with TRBD1 matching over 7 bases. J was trimmed by 5 bases and V by 7 bases; bases with no gene match: 18. Germline loops: CDR1 SGHNT, CDR2 YYREEE (reference sequence). There are 16 residues in the CDR3. The CDR3 region has the DNA TGTGCCAGCGCTACTAAACGGGAACAGGGGATACACGAGCAGTACTTC. This translates into CASATKREQGIHEQYF.

V usage is TRBV7-9 and J usage is TRBJ1-4; D is ambiguous. CDR3 length: 12 amino acids. The germline V and J ends were trimmed by 4 bases and 7 bases, with 7 bases remaining between them. CDR1 SEHNR and CDR2 FQNEAQ come from the germline V gene (reference sequence). The CDR3 loop reads CASSSWVEKLFF. CDR3 nucleotides: TGTGCCAGCAGCTCCTGGGTTGAAAAACTGTTTTTT.

The gene calls are TRBV29-1 and TRBJ2-7; D uncertain. The V and J ends lost 2 bases and 2 bases respectively, with 7 bases between them. The CDR3 totals 12 residues. Germline assignment: CDR1 SQVTM and CDR2 ANQGSEA. The CDR3 region is CSVERDAYEQYF. In nucleotides, the CDR3 is TGCAGCGTTGAAAGGGATGCCTACGAGCAGTACTTC.

The gene calls are TRBV27 and TRBJ2-7; possibly TRBD1 or TRBD2 for D (5 bases each). CDR3 length equals 13 residues. Deletions cut 7 bases from V and 4 bases from J, with 14 bases between. The germline V gene encodes CDR1 MNHEY and CDR2 SMNVEV (reference sequence). The CDR3: CASNLGRQYEQYF. CDR3 nucleotides: TGTGCCAGCAACCTGGGACGGCAATACGAGCAGTACTTC.

This clone appeared a single time. The chain links TRBV6-6 to TRBJ2-7, with 7 bases lining up with TRBD2. Germline loops: CDR1 MNHNY, CDR2 SVGAGI (reference sequence). J lost 1 base, V lost 6 bases, and 9 bases had no gene match. The CDR3 extends over 15 amino acids. This CDR3 reads CASSVAGLPSYEQYF. Written as DNA, the CDR3 is TGTGCCAGCAGCGTAGCGGGCCTCCCGTCCTACGAGCAGTACTTC.

The chain couples TRBV5-1 to TRBJ2-4; the D gene is possibly TRBD2 (6 bases). Trimming removed 5 bases at V and 3 bases at J, with 24 bases between. In germline, CDR1 is SGHRS, CDR2 YFSETQ. The CDR3 contains 18 residues. For the CDR3, the DNA is TGCGCCAGCAGGAGGGAGGAACCGTACGAGGAGGACAAAAACATTCAGTACTTC. Its protein product is CASRREEPYEEDKNIQYF.

The chain is built from TRBV7-9 and TRBJ2-1; D is perhaps TRBD1 (5 bases). The CDR3 has 15 amino acids. The germline V gene encodes CDR1 SEHNR and CDR2 FQNEAQ (reference sequence). V shed 5 bases and J shed 7 bases, with 18 bases lying between them. CDR3 coding DNA: TGTGCCAGCAGCCACCCGGGCTCCTCAGGGAATGAGCAGTTCTTC. Its protein is CASSHPGSSGNEQFF.

This chain joins TRBV14 and TRBJ2-1; 9 bases line up with TRBD2. The CDR3 extends over 15 amino acids. Germline CDR1 reads SGHDN; CDR2 reads FVKESK. Germline trimming cut 6 bases from V and 8 bases from J; bases unmatched to any gene: 11. This CDR3 reads CASRVSAGGPYEQFF. The CDR3 DNA follows: TGTGCCAGCAGAGTGTCGGCGGGAGGGCCATATGAGCAGTTCTTC.

CDR3 DNA: TGTGCCAGCAGCTTGTTACTAGCGGAGATGTTCTTC. This translates into CASSLLLAEMFF. This chain joins TRBV7-9 and TRBJ2-1; 8 bases match TRBD2. J lost 15 bases, V lost 3 bases, and 7 bases had no gene match. CDR3 size: 12 residues. CDR1 is SEHNR, CDR2 FQNEAQ, per germline (reference sequence).

This chain uses TRBV6-5 with TRBJ2-5; D not certain. Germline CDR1 MNHEY, CDR2 SVGAGI. Trimming took 4 bases from V and 2 from J, leaving 11 bases between them. The CDR3 has 14 amino acids. The CDR3 coding sequence is TGTGCCAGCAGTTTTTTATTGGATCAAGAGACCCAGTACTTC. Translating it yields CASSFLLDQETQYF.

The chain joins TRBV4-3 to TRBJ1-2; TRBD1 aligns across 7 bases. The germline gives CDR1 LGHNA, CDR2 YSLEER. The CDR3 has 15 amino acids. With V trimmed by 2 bases and J by 8 bases, 11 bases remained unmatched. CDR3 coding DNA: TGCGCCAGCAGCCAATTGACAGGGTCCCAAAGGGGCTACACCTTC. Protein: CASSQLTGSQRGYTF.

V gene TRBV10-3 combines with J gene TRBJ1-2; D is unresolved. This CDR3 is built from 17 residues. With 5 bases removed from V and 0 bases from J, the gap between germline ends came to 19 bases. Germline values: CDR1 ENHRY, CDR2 SYGVKD. This chain's CDR3 is CAISKFIAVPANYGYTF. The CDR3 DNA follows: TGTGCCATCAGTAAATTTATAGCGGTTCCAGCTAACTATGGCTACACCTTC.

In its sample, this clone was seen a few times. Distinct nucleotide sequences in the sample also encode this CDR3. This chain links TRBV9 with TRBJ2-6; no reliable D call. V lost 0 bases and J 0 bases, leaving 4 bases between the germline ends. This CDR3 has 15 amino acids. Germline V CDR1 and CDR2: SGDLS, YYNGEE. The CDR3 is CASSVGDSGANVLTF. As DNA, the CDR3 is TGTGCCAGCAGCGTAGGTGACTCTGGGGCCAACGTCCTGACTTTC.

V usage is TRBV28 and J usage is TRBJ2-1, with a weak D call TRBD1 (6 bases). The germline gives CDR1 MDHEN, CDR2 SYDVKM. This CDR3 is built from 16 residues. V gave up 1 base and J gave up 4 bases, with 14 bases separating them. The CDR3 nucleotides read TGTGCCAGCAGTTTATTCGGACAGACTTTGTACAATGAGCAGTTCTTC. This gives the protein CASSLFGQTLYNEQFF.

The chain couples TRBV6-1 to TRBJ1-2, with D hard to call. The germline gives CDR1 MNHNS, CDR2 SASEGT. V was cut by 4 bases and J by 4 bases, with 16 bases left in between. The CDR3 spans 15 residues. CDR3 sequence reads: CASSGEVDGIYGYTF. The DNA for the CDR3 is TGTGCCAGCAGTGGGGAGGTGGACGGAATCTATGGCTACACCTTC.

V and J are TRBV6-5 and TRBJ1-1, with D perhaps matching TRBD1 (5 bases). V was pared by 6 bases and J by 1 base, with 9 bases between. The CDR3 loop spans 13 amino acids. The germline gives CDR1 MNHEY, CDR2 SVGAGI. Written as DNA, the CDR3 is TGTGCCAGCAGGTCCCAGGGGAACACTGAAGCTTTCTTT. Amino acids: CASRSQGNTEAFF.

The rearrangement uses TRBV9 and TRBJ2-1, with D possibly matching TRBD2 (6 bases). The CDR3 is 17 amino acids. Trimming took off 0 bases at V and 7 bases at J, with 20 bases between the two ends. Per germline, CDR1 SGDLS and CDR2 YYNGEE. For the CDR3, the DNA is TGTGCCAGCAGCGTAGGAGCGGAGGGATTAAGGGTGAATGAGCAGTTCTTC. Amino acid sequence: CASSVGAEGLRVNEQFF. Filled out from reference TRBV9 and TRBJ2-1, the complete variable domain reads DSGVTQTPKHLITATGQRVTLRCSPRSGDLSVYWYQQSLDQGLQFLIQYYNGEERAKGNILERFSAQQFPDLHSELNLSSLELGDSALYFCASSVGAEGLRVNEQFFGPGTRLTVL.

The V call is TRBV9, the J call TRBJ2-7; D perhaps matches TRBD2 (6 bases). The germline gives CDR1 SGDLS, CDR2 YYNGEE. The CDR3 extends over 15 amino acids. V shed 4 bases and J shed 7 bases, with 21 bases lying between them. CDR3 coding DNA: TGTGCCAGCAGCCCTCGTGCGGGGAATGGTTGGGAGCAGTACTTC. Translated, it gives CASSPRAGNGWEQYF. Looking up the rest from reference TRBV9 and TRBJ2-7 gives the full variable domain: DSGVTQTPKHLITATGQRVTLRCSPRSGDLSVYWYQQSLDQGLQFLIQYYNGEERAKGNILERFSAQQFPDLHSELNLSSLELGDSALYFCASSPRAGNGWEQYFGPGTRLTVT.

This rearrangement joins TRBV5-1 to TRBJ2-1, with TRBD2 identical over 11 bases. Germline V gene data show CDR1 as SGHRS and CDR2 as YFSETQ. The CDR3 sequence is 15 residues long. Trimming took 1 base from V and 6 from J; bases not matched to a gene: 3. The CDR3 here is CASSLTSGRINEQFF. CDR3 nucleotide sequence: TGCGCCAGCAGCTTGACTAGCGGGAGAATCAATGAGCAGTTCTTC.

V usage is TRBV7-9 and J usage is TRBJ1-3; 7 nucleotides align to TRBD1. This CDR3 contains 14 residues. The germline gives CDR1 SEHNR, CDR2 FQNEAQ (reference sequence). V lost 3 bases to trimming and J lost 5 bases; unmatched junction nucleotides: 4. The CDR3 protein is CASSLDRNRNTIYF. The DNA for the CDR3 is TGTGCCAGCAGCTTGGACAGGAACCGAAACACCATATATTTT.

This chain joins TRBV7-9 and TRBJ2-7; 8 nucleotides match TRBD2. V gave up 3 bases and J gave up 4 bases; unmatched junction bases: 11. This CDR3 comprises 16 residues. From germline, CDR1 is SEHNR and CDR2 FQNEAQ (reference sequence). The CDR3 loop reads CASSFEREGPPYEQYF. The CDR3 DNA is TGTGCCAGCAGCTTTGAACGGGAGGGCCCTCCTTACGAGCAGTACTTC. Filled out from reference TRBV7-9 and TRBJ2-7, the complete variable domain reads DTGVSQNPRHKITKRGQNVTFRCDPISEHNRLYWYRQTLGQGPEFLTYFQNEAQLEKSRLLSDRFSAERPKGSFSTLEIQRTEQGDSAMYLCASSFEREGPPYEQYFGPGTRLTVT.

The gene calls are TRBV6-5 and TRBJ1-2, with D uncertain. The CDR3 runs to 13 residues. Looked up from germline, CDR1 is MNHEY and CDR2 is SVGAGI. V was pared by 3 bases and J by 8 bases, with 13 bases between. This chain's CDR3 is CASSYRRVDGYTF. Written as DNA, the CDR3 is TGTGCCAGCAGTTATCGGCGGGTCGACGGCTACACCTTC.

CDR3 protein: CASSLMGRAGANVLTF. The CDR3 nucleotides read TGTGCCAGCAGTTTAATGGGGAGGGCTGGGGCCAACGTCCTGACTTTC. The rearrangement joins TRBV27 to TRBJ2-6; TRBD2 agrees at 7 bases. With V trimmed by 2 bases and J by 2 bases, 3 bases remained unmatched. The CDR3 contains 16 residues. The germline CDR1 and CDR2 sequences are MNHEY and SMNVEV (reference sequence).

The chain is built from TRBV13 and TRBJ2-2, with 12 positions matching TRBD2. Unmatched junction bases numbered 7, after V lost 5 bases and J lost 6 bases. The CDR3 covers 16 residues. The germline V gene has CDR1 PRHDT and CDR2 FYEKMQ (reference sequence). CDR3 nucleotide sequence: TGTGCCAGCAGCGGAGCCGGGACTAGCGGGCCCGGGGAGCTGTTTTTT. Protein sequence: CASSGAGTSGPGELFF.

V and J are TRBV10-3 and TRBJ2-2; D gene ambiguous. The CDR3 extends over 18 amino acids. The germline V and J ends were trimmed by 2 bases and 0 bases, with 16 bases remaining between them. Germline V gene data show CDR1 as ENHRY and CDR2 as SYGVKD. The CDR3 nucleotides read TGTGCCATCAGTGAGGAAACCTTCAAAATCGCGAACACCGGGGAGCTGTTTTTT. Translating it yields CAISEETFKIANTGELFF.

The CDR3 DNA is TGTGCCAGCAGCGTAGCGGGCGGGCTGGATGAGCAGTTCTTC. This encodes CASSVAGGLDEQFF. The rearrangement joins TRBV9 to TRBJ2-1; D is possibly TRBD2 (5 bases). Germline assignment: CDR1 SGDLS and CDR2 YYNGEE. The CDR3 runs 14 residues. Trimming shortened V by 0 bases and J by 8 bases, and 12 bases separated the two germline ends.

The count of this clone is one. The V call is TRBV2, the J call TRBJ1-5; D is perhaps TRBD1 (6 bases). Germline assignment: CDR1 SNHLY and CDR2 FYNNEI. The CDR3 runs 14 residues. V was pared by 3 bases and J by 4 bases, with 10 bases between. CDR3 DNA: TGTGCCAGCAGTGATAGGGGGGGTAATCAGCCCCAGCATTTT. It specifies CASSDRGGNQPQHF.